What follows describes a single T cell receptor (beta chain). The antigen is not known. TCRdb fed the reads into MiXCR, producing one record per CDR3 protein. The sample includes about 830,000 distinct CDR3 sequences, roughly 33% of them seen just once. This sample was included in a study of T cell repertoires in cytomegalovirus infection. Study-level background: CMV infection together with matching HLA type was indicated by public TCR beta signatures. General observations from the study: Carriage of CMV together with the relevant HLA was identifiable through cumulative public TCR beta family frequency. HLA-C-restricted TCR beta clonotypes specific for CMV led the ex vivo response.

Here the sequenced sample was cultured CD8+ T cells from PBMCs, taken from culture after CMV antigen stimulation. The receptor was derived from a human donor in good health (CMV status not recorded). Some clones in this sample may be carry-over from other donors' samples.

CDR3 protein: CASSLEPGSMAKNIQYF. The CDR3, as DNA: TGTGCCAGCAGCTTAGAACCAGGGTCGATGGCCAAAAACATTCAGTACTTC. This chain links TRBV7-8 with TRBJ2-4, with a tentative D call TRBD1 (5 bases). The germline V and J ends were trimmed by 1 base and 1 base, with 14 bases remaining between them. The CDR3 is made up of 17 amino acids. CDR1 and CDR2 from the germline V gene are SGHVS and FQNEAQ.